The 16 T cell receptor beta chains presented below share a single source sample, sequenced in a study of T cell responses to AZD1222 COVID-19 vaccine. Sequencing was performed with immunoSEQ multiplex PCR; in TCRdb, only in-frame clones are kept and a portion is missing. The sample has 100,000 to 120,000 clones; approximately 90% are singletons. This specimen consisted of peripheral blood, obtained on day 0 of AZD1222 vaccination. These receptors all stem from an adult in good health.

This chain uses TRBV28 with TRBJ2-1; D perhaps matches TRBD2 (6 bases). The CDR3 runs to 14 residues. V was cut by 3 bases and J by 3 bases, with 9 bases left in between. Germline loops: CDR1 MDHEN, CDR2 SYDVKM. CDR3 in DNA: TGTGCCAGCAGTTTCGGGAGTGACTACAATGAGCAGTTCTTC. Encoded protein: CASSFGSDYNEQFF.

The gene calls are TRBV5-1 and TRBJ1-2, with D possibly TRBD1 on 6 matching bases. The CDR3 consists of 13 residues. V was trimmed by 3 bases and J by 5 bases, leaving 11 bases between them. Germline values: CDR1 SGHRS, CDR2 YFSETQ. CDR3 in DNA: TGCGCCAGCAGCTCCGGAGGGGGGTATGGCTACACCTTC. Residues: CASSSGGGYGYTF.

The V gene is TRBV28, the J gene TRBJ1-4; D might be TRBD1 (6 bases). V shed 8 bases and J shed 7 bases, with 17 bases lying between them. In germline, CDR1 is MDHEN, CDR2 SYDVKM. This CDR3 has 14 amino acids. This chain's CDR3 is CASVFRGATEKLFF. For the CDR3, the DNA is TGTGCCAGCGTTTTTCGGGGGGCAACTGAAAAACTGTTTTTT.

The rearrangement links TRBV28 to TRBJ2-5; 10 nucleotides match TRBD1. J lost 5 bases, V lost 5 bases, and 11 bases had no gene match. The CDR3 loop spans 16 amino acids. Looked up from germline, CDR1 is MDHEN and CDR2 is SYDVKM. The CDR3 DNA is TGTGCCAGCAGTACCCGACAGGGGGCGCCCCTGGAGACCCAGTACTTC. It yields the protein CASSTRQGAPLETQYF.

In this sample, this clone turned up a few times. The rearrangement links TRBV19 to TRBJ1-5; 7 nucleotides align to TRBD1. Germline CDR1 LNHDA, CDR2 SQIVND (reference sequence). This CDR3 comprises 13 residues. J lost 7 bases, V lost 7 bases, and 7 bases had no gene match. The CDR3 DNA is TGTGCCAGTACCACAGGGGCCTGGCAGCCCCAGCATTTT. It translates to CASTTGAWQPQHF. The full variable domain, in which reference TRBV19 and TRBJ1-5 provide the parts outside the CDR3, is DGGITQSPKYLFRKEGQNVTLSCEQNLNHDAMYWYRQDPGQGLRLIYYSQIVNDFQKGDIAEGYSVSREKKESFPLTVTSAQKNPTAFYLCASTTGAWQPQHFGDGTRLSIL.

The chain recombines TRBV27 with TRBJ2-5, with 12 bases fitting TRBD2. The J segment lost 4 bases and the V segment lost 5 bases, leaving 8 bases of the junction unmatched. The CDR3 runs 16 residues. CDR1 and CDR2 from the germline V gene are MNHEY and SMNVEV (reference sequence). The CDR3 sequence is CASSPRLAGDLETQYF. Written as DNA, the CDR3 is TGTGCCAGCAGTCCACGACTAGCGGGAGATCTAGAGACCCAGTACTTC.

The rearrangement uses TRBV15 and TRBJ2-2, with D hard to call. This CDR3 is built from 14 residues. Germline CDR1 LNHNV, CDR2 YYDKDF (reference sequence). V was clipped by 9 bases and J by 0 bases, with 11 bases between them. In DNA form, the CDR3 reads TGTGCCACTCGTCGGGCCTCGAACACCGGGGAGCTGTTTTTT. Its protein is CATRRASNTGELFF.

The chain couples TRBV11-1 to TRBJ1-1, with a tentative D call TRBD1 (5 bases). The length of the CDR3 is 15 residues. Trimming took 1 base from V and 6 from J, leaving 15 bases between them. Germline-derived CDR1 and CDR2 are SGHAT and FQDESV (reference sequence). CDR3 nucleotides: TGTGCCAGCAGCTTAGATGGTACAGGCTTATCTGAAGCTTTCTTT. Amino acids: CASSLDGTGLSEAFF.

The count of this clone is one. The rearrangement joins TRBV7-2 to TRBJ2-1, with TRBD2 identical over 8 bases. V was pared by 3 bases and J by 9 bases, with 7 bases of the junction left unmatched. Germline values: CDR1 SGHTA, CDR2 FQGNSA. This CDR3 comprises 14 residues. The chain's CDR3 is CASSFDPGRGEQFF. CDR3 nucleotides: TGTGCCAGCAGCTTCGACCCCGGGAGGGGTGAGCAGTTCTTC. Full variable domain (rest looked up from reference TRBV7-2 and TRBJ2-1): GAGVSQSPSNKVTEKGKDVELRCDPISGHTALYWYRQSLGQGLEFLIYFQGNSAPDKSGLPSDRFSAERTGGSVSTLTIQRTQQEDSAVYLCASSFDPGRGEQFFGPGTRLTVL.

V gene TRBV12-3 or TRBV12-4 combines with J gene TRBJ1-1; 7 positions agree with TRBD1. The CDR3 runs 11 residues. J was trimmed by 11 bases and V by 5 bases; bases with no gene match: 5. In nucleotides, the CDR3 is TGTGCCAGCAGTCACAGGGGTGAGGCTTTCTTT. Its protein is CASSHRGEAFF.

The J gene is TRBJ1-2, the V gene TRBV19, with D possibly TRBD1 on 5 matching bases. The germline V gene encodes CDR1 LNHDA and CDR2 SQIVND (reference sequence). The CDR3 runs 13 residues. Trimming pared 5 bases from V and 7 bases from J, leaving 14 bases between. The CDR3: CASSLREGTGYTF. CDR3 DNA: TGTGCCAGTAGTCTAAGGGAGGGGACTGGCTACACCTTC.

V gene TRBV6-5 combines with J gene TRBJ2-1; D is perhaps TRBD1 (5 bases). With 0 bases removed from V and 3 bases from J, the gap between germline ends came to 9 bases. CDR3 length equals 15 residues. Germline CDR1 and CDR2: MNHEY and SVGAGI. The CDR3 spells CASSYSMTDYNEQFF. The CDR3 DNA reads TGTGCCAGCAGTTACTCCATGACAGACTACAATGAGCAGTTCTTC.

The V gene is TRBV2, the J gene TRBJ1-4; D gene unclear. The CDR3 totals 13 residues. V was clipped by 6 bases and J by 10 bases, with 15 bases between them. Germline V CDR1 and CDR2: SNHLY, FYNNEI. The CDR3 spells CASRTGMTGKLFF. CDR3 nucleotide sequence: TGTGCCAGCAGAACCGGAATGACGGGAAAACTGTTTTTT.

In this sample, this clone turned up once. CDR3 bases: TGCGCCAGCAGCTTGGTAGGGTTTAATGAGCAGTTCTTC. Protein product: CASSLVGFNEQFF. V is TRBV5-1 and J is TRBJ2-1; D remains ambiguous. V lost 0 bases and J 7 bases, leaving 8 bases between the germline ends. The CDR3 is made up of 13 amino acids. Per germline, CDR1 SGHRS and CDR2 YFSETQ.

V gene TRBV28 combines with J gene TRBJ2-4; D is perhaps TRBD1 or TRBD2 (5 bases each). The CDR3 is 15 amino acids. V gave up 4 bases and J gave up 6 bases, with 16 bases separating them. The V gene's germline CDR1 is MDHEN and CDR2 SYDVKM. The CDR3 reads CASSSSLWGRNIQYF. The DNA for the CDR3 is TGTGCCAGCAGTTCCAGCCTTTGGGGGAGAAACATTCAGTACTTC.

The chain recombines TRBV7-2 with TRBJ1-2; 9 bases line up with TRBD1. Germline CDR1 reads SGHTA; CDR2 reads FQGNSA. The CDR3 totals 16 residues. V trimming: 5 bases; J trimming: 4 bases; junction bases outside the gene matches: 11. The CDR3 reads CASSQTGTGKGYGYTF. Written as DNA, the CDR3 is TGTGCCAGCAGCCAGACCGGGACAGGGAAGGGCTATGGCTACACCTTC.